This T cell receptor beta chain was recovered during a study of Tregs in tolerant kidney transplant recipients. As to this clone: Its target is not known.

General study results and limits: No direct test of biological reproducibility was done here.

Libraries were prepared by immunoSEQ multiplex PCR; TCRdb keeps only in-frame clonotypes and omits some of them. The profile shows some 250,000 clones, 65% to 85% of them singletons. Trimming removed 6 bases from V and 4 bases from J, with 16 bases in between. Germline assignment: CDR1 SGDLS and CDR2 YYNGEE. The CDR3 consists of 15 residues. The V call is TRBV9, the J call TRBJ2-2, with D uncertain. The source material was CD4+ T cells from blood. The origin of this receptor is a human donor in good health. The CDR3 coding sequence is TGTGCCAGCACCCATCTGGGTTCGCGCACCGGGGAGCTGTTTTTT. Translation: CASTHLGSRTGELFF. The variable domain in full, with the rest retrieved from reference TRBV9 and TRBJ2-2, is DSGVTQTPKHLITATGQRVTLRCSPRSGDLSVYWYQQSLDQGLQFLIQYYNGEERAKGNILERFSAQQFPDLHSELNLSSLELGDSALYFCASTHLGSRTGELFFGEGSRLTVL.